This T cell receptor (beta chain) was found in a study of blood T cells in healthy people across ages. Points from the study as a whole: Estimated diversity, derived from one million T cells, was regarded as an underestimate. Conclusively comparing naive with antigen-experienced cells was impossible with unsorted PBMCs.

With a J-beta primer mix and a sample-barcoded 5' primer, a second PCR ran about 6 to 11 cycles. Each sample provided no less than 3 million CDR3-containing paired-end reads. MiXCR, applied by TCRdb to the 5' RACE reads, yields one record per CDR3 protein. The sample has around 850,000 distinct CDR3 sequences, around 36% seen once. Remarks on this clonotype: Its antigen remains unknown.

Whenever a sample was processed, at least 6 million PBMCs were isolated. This CDR3 has 16 amino acids. V was pared by 1 base and J by 3 bases, with 15 bases between. CDR1 and CDR2 (germline): SEHNR, FQNEAQ (reference sequence). Sample: blood. V usage is TRBV7-9 and J usage is TRBJ2-5; maybe TRBD1 (6 bases). This sequence originates from a man aged 18 to 29 in good health. This chain's CDR3 is CASSLDYTDRKETQYF. CDR3 nucleotide sequence: TGTGCCAGCAGCTTAGATTATACGGACAGAAAAGAGACCCAGTACTTC.